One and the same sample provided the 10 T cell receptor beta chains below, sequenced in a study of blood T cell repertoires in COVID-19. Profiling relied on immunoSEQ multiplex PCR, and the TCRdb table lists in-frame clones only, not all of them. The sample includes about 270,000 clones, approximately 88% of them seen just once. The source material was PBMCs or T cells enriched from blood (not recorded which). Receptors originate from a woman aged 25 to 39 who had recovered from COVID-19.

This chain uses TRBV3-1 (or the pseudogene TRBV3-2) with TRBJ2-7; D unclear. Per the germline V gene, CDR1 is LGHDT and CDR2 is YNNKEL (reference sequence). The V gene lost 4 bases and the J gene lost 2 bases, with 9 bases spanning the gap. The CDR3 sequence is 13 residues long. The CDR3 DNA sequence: TGTGCCAGCAGCCCACCCACTCCCTACGAGCAGTACTTC. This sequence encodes CASSPPTPYEQYF.

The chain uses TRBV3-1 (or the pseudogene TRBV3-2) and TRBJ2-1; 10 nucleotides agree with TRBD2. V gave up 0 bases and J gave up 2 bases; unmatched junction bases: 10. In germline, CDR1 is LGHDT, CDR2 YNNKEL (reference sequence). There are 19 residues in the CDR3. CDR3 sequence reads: CASSQERLAGELPYNEQFF. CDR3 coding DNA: TGTGCCAGCAGCCAAGAGCGGCTAGCGGGAGAATTGCCCTACAATGAGCAGTTCTTC.

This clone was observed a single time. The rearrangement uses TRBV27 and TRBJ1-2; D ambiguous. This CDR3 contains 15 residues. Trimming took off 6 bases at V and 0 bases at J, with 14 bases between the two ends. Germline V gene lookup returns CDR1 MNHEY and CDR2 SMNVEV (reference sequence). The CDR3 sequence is CASSPWAKANYGYTF. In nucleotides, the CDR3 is TGTGCCAGCAGCCCGTGGGCAAAAGCTAACTATGGCTACACCTTC.

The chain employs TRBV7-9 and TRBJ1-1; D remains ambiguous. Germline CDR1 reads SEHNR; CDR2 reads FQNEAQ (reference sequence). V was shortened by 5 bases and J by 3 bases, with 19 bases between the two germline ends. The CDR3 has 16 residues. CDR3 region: CASSARNGVLYTEAFF. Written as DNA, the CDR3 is TGTGCCAGCAGCGCCCGGAATGGAGTACTATACACTGAAGCTTTCTTT.

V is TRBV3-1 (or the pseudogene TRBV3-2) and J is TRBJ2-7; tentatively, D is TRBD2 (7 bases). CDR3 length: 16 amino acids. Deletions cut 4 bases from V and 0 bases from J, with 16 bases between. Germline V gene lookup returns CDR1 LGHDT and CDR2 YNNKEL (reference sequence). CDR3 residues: CASSRRRGGSSYEQYF. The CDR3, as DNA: TGTGCCAGCAGCCGACGAAGGGGGGGCAGCTCCTACGAGCAGTACTTC.

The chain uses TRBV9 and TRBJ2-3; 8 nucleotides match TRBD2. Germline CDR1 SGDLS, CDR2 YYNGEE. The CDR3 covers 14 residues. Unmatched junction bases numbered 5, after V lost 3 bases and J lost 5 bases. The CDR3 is CASSEGLAGDTQYF. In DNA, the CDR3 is TGTGCCAGCAGCGAAGGACTAGCAGGAGATACGCAGTATTTT. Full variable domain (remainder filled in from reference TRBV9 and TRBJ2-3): DSGVTQTPKHLITATGQRVTLRCSPRSGDLSVYWYQQSLDQGLQFLIQYYNGEERAKGNILERFSAQQFPDLHSELNLSSLELGDSALYFCASSEGLAGDTQYFGPGTRLTVL.

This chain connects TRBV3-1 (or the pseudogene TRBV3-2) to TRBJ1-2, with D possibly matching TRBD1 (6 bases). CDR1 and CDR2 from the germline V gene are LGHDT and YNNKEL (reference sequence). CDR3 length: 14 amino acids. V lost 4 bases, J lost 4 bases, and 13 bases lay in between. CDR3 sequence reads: CASSLATGTYGYTF. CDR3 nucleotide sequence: TGTGCCAGCAGCCTTGCGACAGGAACCTATGGCTACACCTTC.

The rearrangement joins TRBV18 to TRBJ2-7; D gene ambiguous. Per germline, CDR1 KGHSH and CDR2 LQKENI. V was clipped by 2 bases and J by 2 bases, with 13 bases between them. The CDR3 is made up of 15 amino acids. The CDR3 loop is CASSPIGEGAYEQYF. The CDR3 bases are TGTGCCAGCTCACCAATAGGCGAAGGAGCCTACGAGCAGTACTTC. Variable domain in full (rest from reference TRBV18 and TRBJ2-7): NAGVMQNPRHLVRRRGQEARLRCSPMKGHSHVYWYRQLPEEGLKFMVYLQKENIIDESGMPKERFSAEFPKEGPSILRIQQVVRGDSAAYFCASSPIGEGAYEQYFGPGTRLTVT.

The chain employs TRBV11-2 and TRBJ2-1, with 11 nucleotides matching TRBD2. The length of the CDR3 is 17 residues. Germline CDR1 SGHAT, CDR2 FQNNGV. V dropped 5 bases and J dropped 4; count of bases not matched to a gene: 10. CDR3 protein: CASSPPPSGGIYNEQFF. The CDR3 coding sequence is TGTGCCAGCAGCCCCCCGCCTAGCGGGGGGATTTACAATGAGCAGTTCTTC. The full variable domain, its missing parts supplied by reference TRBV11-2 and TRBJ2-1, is EAGVAQSPRYKIIEKRQSVAFWCNPISGHATLYWYQQILGQGPKLLIQFQNNGVVDDSQLPKDRFSAERLKGVDSTLKIQPAKLEDSAVYLCASSPPPSGGIYNEQFFGPGTRLTVL.

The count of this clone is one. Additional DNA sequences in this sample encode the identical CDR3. CDR3 nucleotide sequence: TGTGCCAGCAGTGAAGCACTACCGGGCACTGAAGCTTTCTTT. Its translation: CASSEALPGTEAFF. The chain recombines TRBV2 with TRBJ1-1, with unresolved D. Germline assignment: CDR1 SNHLY and CDR2 FYNNEI. CDR3 length equals 14 residues. Trimming took off 0 bases at V and 4 bases at J, with 9 bases between the two ends.